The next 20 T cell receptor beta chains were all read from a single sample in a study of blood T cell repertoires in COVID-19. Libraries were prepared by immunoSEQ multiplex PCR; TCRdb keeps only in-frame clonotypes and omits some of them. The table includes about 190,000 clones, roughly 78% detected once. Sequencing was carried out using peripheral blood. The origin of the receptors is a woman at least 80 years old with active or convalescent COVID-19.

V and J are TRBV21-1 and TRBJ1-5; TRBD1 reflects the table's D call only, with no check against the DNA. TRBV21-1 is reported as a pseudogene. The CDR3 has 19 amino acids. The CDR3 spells CASSKAVGGQPLSNQPQHF. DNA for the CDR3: TGTGCCAGCAGCAAAGCTGTTGGGGGACAGCCCCTCAGCAATCAGCCCCAGCATTTT.

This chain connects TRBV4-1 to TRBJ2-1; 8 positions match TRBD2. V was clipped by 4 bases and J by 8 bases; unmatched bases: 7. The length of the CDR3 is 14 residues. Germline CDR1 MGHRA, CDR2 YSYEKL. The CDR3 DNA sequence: TGCGCCAGCAGCCGATGGACTAGCACCGATGAGCAGTTCTTC. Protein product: CASSRWTSTDEQFF.

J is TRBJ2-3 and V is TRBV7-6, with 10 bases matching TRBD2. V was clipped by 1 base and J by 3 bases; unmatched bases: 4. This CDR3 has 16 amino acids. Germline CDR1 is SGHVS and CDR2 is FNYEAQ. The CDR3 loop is CASSLGAGGSTDTQYF. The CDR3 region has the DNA TGTGCCAGCAGCTTAGGAGCGGGGGGGAGTACAGATACGCAGTATTTT.

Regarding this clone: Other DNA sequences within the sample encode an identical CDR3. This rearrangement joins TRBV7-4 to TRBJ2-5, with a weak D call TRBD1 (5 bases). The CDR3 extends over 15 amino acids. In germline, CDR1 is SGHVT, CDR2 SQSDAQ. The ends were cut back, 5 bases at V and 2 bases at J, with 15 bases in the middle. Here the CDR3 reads CASSPRVNPQETQYF. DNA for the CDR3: TGTGCCAGCAGCCCCAGGGTAAACCCTCAAGAGACCCAGTACTTC.

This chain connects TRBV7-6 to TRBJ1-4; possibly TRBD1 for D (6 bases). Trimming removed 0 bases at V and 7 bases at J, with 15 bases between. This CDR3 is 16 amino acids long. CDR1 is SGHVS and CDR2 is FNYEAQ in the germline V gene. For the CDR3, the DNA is TGTGCCAGCAGCTTAGCGTCGGCAGGGGCGGGTGAAAAACTGTTTTTT. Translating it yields CASSLASAGAGEKLFF.

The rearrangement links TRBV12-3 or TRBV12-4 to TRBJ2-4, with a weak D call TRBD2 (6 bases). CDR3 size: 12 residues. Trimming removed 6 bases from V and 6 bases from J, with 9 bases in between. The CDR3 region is CASSAGGNIQYF. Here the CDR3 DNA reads TGTGCCAGCAGCGCCGGGGGAAACATTCAGTACTTC.

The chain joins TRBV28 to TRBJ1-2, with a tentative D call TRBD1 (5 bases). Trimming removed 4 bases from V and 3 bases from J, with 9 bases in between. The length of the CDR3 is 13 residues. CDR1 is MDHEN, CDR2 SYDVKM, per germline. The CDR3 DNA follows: TGTGCCAGCAGTTCCCAGGGATACTATGGCTACACCTTC. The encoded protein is CASSSQGYYGYTF.

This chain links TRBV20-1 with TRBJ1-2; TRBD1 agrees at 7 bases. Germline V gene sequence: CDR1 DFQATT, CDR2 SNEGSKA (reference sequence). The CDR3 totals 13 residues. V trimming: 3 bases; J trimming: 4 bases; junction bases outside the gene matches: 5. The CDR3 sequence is CSASFSGGYGYTF. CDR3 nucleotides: TGCAGTGCTAGTTTCTCAGGGGGCTATGGCTACACCTTC.

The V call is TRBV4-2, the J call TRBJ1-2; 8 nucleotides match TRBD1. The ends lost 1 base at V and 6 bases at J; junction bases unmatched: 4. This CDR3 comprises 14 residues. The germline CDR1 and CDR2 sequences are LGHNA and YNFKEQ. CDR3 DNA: TGTGCCAGCAGCCAAGGGGACAGGTGGGATGGCTACACCTTC. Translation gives CASSQGDRWDGYTF.

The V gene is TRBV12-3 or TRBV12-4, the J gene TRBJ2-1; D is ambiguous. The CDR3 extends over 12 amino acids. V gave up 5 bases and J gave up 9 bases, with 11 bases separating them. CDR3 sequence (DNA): TGTGCCAGCAGTCTAAGACATGTTGAGCAGTTCTTC. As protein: CASSLRHVEQFF.

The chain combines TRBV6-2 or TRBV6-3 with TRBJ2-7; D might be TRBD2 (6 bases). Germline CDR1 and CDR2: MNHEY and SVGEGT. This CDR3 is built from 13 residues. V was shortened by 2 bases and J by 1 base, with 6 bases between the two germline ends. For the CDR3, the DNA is TGTGCCAGCAGTTACGGGACTTCCTACGAGCAGTACTTC. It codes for CASSYGTSYEQYF.

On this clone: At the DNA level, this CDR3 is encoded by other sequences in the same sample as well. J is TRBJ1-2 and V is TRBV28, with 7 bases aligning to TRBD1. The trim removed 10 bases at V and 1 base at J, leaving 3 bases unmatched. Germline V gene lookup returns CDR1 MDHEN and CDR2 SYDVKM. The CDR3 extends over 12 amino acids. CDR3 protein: CATRQGNYGYTF. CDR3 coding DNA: TGTGCCACACGACAGGGTAACTATGGCTACACCTTC.

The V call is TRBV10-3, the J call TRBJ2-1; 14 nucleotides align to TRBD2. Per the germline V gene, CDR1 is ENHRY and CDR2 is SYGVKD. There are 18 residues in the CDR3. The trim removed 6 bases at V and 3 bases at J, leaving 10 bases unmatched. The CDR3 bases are TGTGCCATCAGGAAGGGGACTAGCGGGGGTTTGGGCTACAATGAGCAGTTCTTC. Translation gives CAIRKGTSGGLGYNEQFF.

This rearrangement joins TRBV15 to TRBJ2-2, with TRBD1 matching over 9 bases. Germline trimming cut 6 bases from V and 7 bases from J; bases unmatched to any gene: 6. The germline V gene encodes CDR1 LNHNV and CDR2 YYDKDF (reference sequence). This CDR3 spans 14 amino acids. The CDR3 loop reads CATRDRGNGGELFF. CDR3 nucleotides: TGTGCCACCAGGGACAGGGGAAATGGCGGGGAGCTGTTTTTT.

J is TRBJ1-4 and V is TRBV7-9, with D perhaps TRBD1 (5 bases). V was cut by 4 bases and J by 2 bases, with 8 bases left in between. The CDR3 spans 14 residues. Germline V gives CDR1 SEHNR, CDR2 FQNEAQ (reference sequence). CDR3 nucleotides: TGTGCCAGCAGCTCCAGGGTGACTAATGAAAAACTGTTTTTT. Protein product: CASSSRVTNEKLFF. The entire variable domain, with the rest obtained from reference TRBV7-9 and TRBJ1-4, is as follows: DTGVSQNPRHKITKRGQNVTFRCDPISEHNRLYWYRQTLGQGPEFLTYFQNEAQLEKSRLLSDRFSAERPKGSFSTLEIQRTEQGDSAMYLCASSSRVTNEKLFFGSGTQLSVL.

Here the CDR3 reads CASSQVTGASGYTF. DNA for the CDR3: TGTGCCAGCAGCCAAGTAACAGGGGCGAGTGGCTACACCTTC. This rearrangement joins TRBV3-1 (or the pseudogene TRBV3-2) to TRBJ1-2, with 7 positions matching TRBD1. Germline lookup yields CDR1 LGHDT and CDR2 YNNKEL (reference sequence). There are 14 residues in the CDR3. J was trimmed by 7 bases and V by 1 base; bases with no gene match: 6.

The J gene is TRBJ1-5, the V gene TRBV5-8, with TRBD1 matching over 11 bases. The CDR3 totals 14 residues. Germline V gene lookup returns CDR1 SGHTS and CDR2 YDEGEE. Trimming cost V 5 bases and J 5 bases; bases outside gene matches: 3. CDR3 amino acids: CASRWTGGDQPQHF. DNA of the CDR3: TGTGCCAGCAGGTGGACAGGGGGCGATCAGCCCCAGCATTTT.

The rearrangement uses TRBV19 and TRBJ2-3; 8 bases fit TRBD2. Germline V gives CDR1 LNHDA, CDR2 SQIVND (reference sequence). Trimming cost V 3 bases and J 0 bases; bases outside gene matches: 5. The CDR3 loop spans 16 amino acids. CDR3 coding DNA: TGTGCCAGTAGTATGGGTAGCGGGACTAGCACAGATACGCAGTATTTT. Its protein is CASSMGSGTSTDTQYF.

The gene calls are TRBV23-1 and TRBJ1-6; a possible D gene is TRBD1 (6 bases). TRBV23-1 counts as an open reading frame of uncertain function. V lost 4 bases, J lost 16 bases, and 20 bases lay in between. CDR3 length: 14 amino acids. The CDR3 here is CASSRVQGPILLHF. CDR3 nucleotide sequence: TGCGCCAGCAGTCGGGTCCAGGGGCCCATTTTACTCCACTTT.

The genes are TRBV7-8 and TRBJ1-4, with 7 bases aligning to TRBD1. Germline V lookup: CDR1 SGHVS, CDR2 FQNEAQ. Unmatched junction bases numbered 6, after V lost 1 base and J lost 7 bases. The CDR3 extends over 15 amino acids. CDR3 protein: CASSLEWTGGEKLFF. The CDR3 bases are TGTGCCAGCAGCTTAGAATGGACAGGAGGTGAAAAACTGTTTTTT.